Listed here are 16 T cell receptor beta chains from one sample, sequenced in a study of response to subunit inactivated influenza vaccine. Each CDR3 protein is one row after TCRdb ran MiXCR on the RT-PCR reads. This table holds approximately 680,000 distinct CDR3 sequences, 15% to 19% found once. Specimen: PBMCs from blood, collected 11 to 12 days after vaccination. The receptors stem from a man aged 50 or older who received an inactivated influenza vaccine.

V gene TRBV7-2 combines with J gene TRBJ2-7, with TRBD1 identical over 9 bases. This CDR3 has 14 amino acids. Unmatched junction bases numbered 6, after V lost 8 bases and J lost 1 base. Looked up from germline, CDR1 is SGHTA and CDR2 is FQGNSA. The CDR3 is CASGTDRGSYEQYF. The CDR3 coding sequence is TGTGCCAGCGGGACTGACAGGGGGTCCTACGAGCAGTACTTC.

The table lists this clonotype with a few counts. The V and J genes are TRBV9 and TRBJ1-2, with TRBD1 as a possible D gene (5 bases). This CDR3 has 16 amino acids. V lost 4 bases to trimming and J lost 4 bases, with 20 bases between them. The germline CDR1 and CDR2 sequences are SGDLS and YYNGEE. The CDR3 spells CASSQSSGGVGYGYTF. The CDR3 coding sequence is TGTGCCAGCAGCCAGAGCTCCGGGGGTGTGGGCTATGGCTACACCTTC.

The chain is built from TRBV5-1 and TRBJ2-2; a possible D gene is TRBD2 (6 bases). The length of the CDR3 is 17 residues. The V and J ends lost 4 bases and 1 base respectively, with 17 bases between them. Looked up from germline, CDR1 is SGHRS and CDR2 is YFSETQ. CDR3 DNA: TGCGCCAGCAGCCCGGGATGGGGGGACCAGAACACCGGGGAGCTGTTTTTT. This codes for CASSPGWGDQNTGELFF.

V gene TRBV20-1 combines with J gene TRBJ2-3; weak D call: TRBD2 (6 bases). CDR3 length: 16 residues. Germline V gives CDR1 DFQATT, CDR2 SNEGSKA (reference sequence). The V end lost 3 bases, the J end lost 2 bases, and 18 bases lay between the germline ends. Here the CDR3 DNA reads TGCAGTGCTAGCCCCCTTAGGCGGGACTTCACAGATACGCAGTATTTT. Its protein product is CSASPLRRDFTDTQYF.

The genes are TRBV3-1 and TRBJ1-3; weak D call: TRBD1 (5 bases). CDR1 and CDR2 from the germline V gene are LGHDT and YNNKEL (reference sequence). The V gene lost 1 base and the J gene lost 0 bases, with 10 bases spanning the gap. This CDR3 has 16 amino acids. CDR3 residues: CASSQGQGLSGNTIYF. DNA of the CDR3: TGTGCCAGCAGCCAAGGTCAGGGTCTCTCTGGAAACACCATATATTTT.

The V call is TRBV28, the J call TRBJ2-2, with D maybe TRBD1 (6 bases). V lost 6 bases, J lost 4 bases, and 18 bases lay in between. Germline-derived CDR1 and CDR2 are MDHEN and SYDVKM. The CDR3 has 16 amino acids. The CDR3 spells CASRTPGVPGTGELFF. The CDR3 DNA follows: TGTGCCAGCAGAACTCCAGGGGTCCCGGGCACCGGGGAGCTGTTTTTT.

The chain uses TRBV5-1 and TRBJ2-3; 9 bases line up with TRBD1. The V gene's germline CDR1 is SGHRS and CDR2 YFSETQ. V was clipped by 4 bases and J by 3 bases; unmatched bases: 12. This CDR3 has 17 amino acids. The CDR3 is CASSPDPPGQGTDTQYF. DNA of the CDR3: TGCGCCAGCAGCCCGGACCCTCCGGGACAGGGTACAGATACGCAGTATTTT.

The rearrangement links TRBV27 to TRBJ2-6; 10 bases match TRBD1. The CDR3 is 17 residues long. The germline CDR1 and CDR2 sequences are MNHEY and SMNVEV (reference sequence). V lost 5 bases, J lost 2 bases, and 6 bases stayed unmatched. The CDR3 bases are TGTGCCAGCAGTCCCGGGACAGGGGAGCCTGGGGCCAACGTCCTGACTTTC. The encoded protein is CASSPGTGEPGANVLTF.

This chain connects TRBV18 to TRBJ2-6, with 10 bases fitting TRBD1. The germline V gene has CDR1 KGHSH and CDR2 LQKENI. V lost 4 bases and J lost 4; bases outside the gene matches: 4. The CDR3 totals 16 residues. CDR3 sequence (DNA): TGTGCCAGCTCACGAGGACAGGGGGTCGGGGCCAACGTCCTGACTTTC. Translation gives CASSRGQGVGANVLTF. Supplemented by reference TRBV18 and TRBJ2-6, the full variable domain reads NAGVMQNPRHLVRRRGQEARLRCSPMKGHSHVYWYRQLPEEGLKFMVYLQKENIIDESGMPKERFSAEFPKEGPSILRIQQVVRGDSAAYFCASSRGQGVGANVLTFGAGSRLTVL.

This clonotype was seen only a few times. The V and J genes are TRBV4-3 and TRBJ2-2, with D unresolved. The CDR3 spans 14 residues. V lost 1 base to trimming and J lost 3 bases, with 6 bases between them. Germline V CDR1 and CDR2: LGHNA, YSLEER. The CDR3 protein is CASSQVGDTGELFF. The CDR3 coding sequence is TGCGCCAGCAGCCAAGTAGGAGACACCGGGGAGCTGTTTTTT.

J is TRBJ2-1 and V is TRBV24-1, with 13 bases lining up with TRBD2. CDR1 is KGHDR and CDR2 is SFDVKD in the germline V gene. Trimming removed 2 bases from V and 9 bases from J; junction bases left unmatched: 6. The CDR3 length is 16 residues. The CDR3 loop reads CATSDSGLAGEAEQFF. The CDR3 coding sequence is TGTGCCACCAGTGATTCAGGACTAGCGGGAGAGGCTGAGCAGTTCTTC.

The gene calls are TRBV11-1 and TRBJ2-1, with 11 bases that match TRBD2. The V segment lost 5 bases and the J segment 5 bases; nucleotides outside the gene matches: 14. Germline-derived CDR1 and CDR2 are SGHAT and FQDESV (reference sequence). This CDR3 has 18 amino acids. The CDR3 reads CASSAPGLAALYDNEQFF. DNA for the CDR3: TGTGCCAGCAGCGCACCGGGACTAGCGGCTCTCTATGACAATGAGCAGTTCTTC.

The chain couples TRBV12-2 to TRBJ2-1; TRBD1 is the table's D call and was not checked against the DNA. TRBV12-2 is flagged as a pseudogene. This CDR3 is built from 15 residues. CDR3 amino acids: CASRPTPSFRGEQFF. As DNA, the CDR3 is TGTGCAAGTCGCCCTACCCCCTCCTTTAGGGGTGAGCAGTTCTTC.

A few counts support this clonotype. The V call is TRBV5-5, the J call TRBJ2-7; TRBD1 aligns across 9 bases. Trimming removed 6 bases from V and 7 bases from J; junction bases left unmatched: 8. The CDR3 has 13 residues. Looked up from germline, CDR1 is SGHKS and CDR2 is YYEKEE (reference sequence). The CDR3 DNA sequence: TGTGCCAGCAATGGACAGGGGTCTTGGGAGCAGTACTTC. It yields the protein CASNGQGSWEQYF.

This chain links TRBV9 with TRBJ2-1, with TRBD1 matching over 7 bases. The CDR3 contains 15 residues. CDR1 SGDLS and CDR2 YYNGEE come from the germline V gene. V lost 4 bases, J lost 2 bases, and 6 bases stayed unmatched. The DNA of the CDR3 is TGTGCCAGCAGCCAGCAGGGACAGCCCTACAATGAGCAGTTCTTC. Protein product: CASSQQGQPYNEQFF. Full variable domain (missing parts from reference TRBV9 and TRBJ2-1): DSGVTQTPKHLITATGQRVTLRCSPRSGDLSVYWYQQSLDQGLQFLIQYYNGEERAKGNILERFSAQQFPDLHSELNLSSLELGDSALYFCASSQQGQPYNEQFFGPGTRLTVL.

A few counts support this clonotype. The chain joins TRBV15 to TRBJ2-5; D tentatively reads TRBD1 or TRBD2 (6 bases each). V lost 0 bases and J 2 bases, leaving 16 bases between the germline ends. The CDR3 has 17 amino acids. Germline V gene sequence: CDR1 LNHNV, CDR2 YYDKDF (reference sequence). The chain's CDR3 is CATSRDLLGGSQETQYF. DNA of the CDR3: TGTGCCACCAGCAGAGATCTGTTAGGGGGGTCGCAAGAGACCCAGTACTTC.